This TCR beta chain was found in a study of blood T cell repertoires in COVID-19. Study in general: Sample material is recorded as cDNA or gDNA derived from T cells, B-cell-depleted T cells, or PBMCs.

Original processing notes: Reference gene primer amplification gave estimated nucleated cell counts. Clones were sequenced by immunoSEQ multiplex PCR, and TCRdb holds only the in-frame ones, with some missing. The DNA gave D and trimming, while V, J and clone size come from that table. The sample has about 98,000 clones, 65% to 85% seen once. The trim removed 4 bases at V and 6 bases at J, leaving 12 bases unmatched. Germline V lookup: CDR1 LGHNA, CDR2 YSLEER. The CDR3 covers 16 residues. V is TRBV4-3 and J is TRBJ2-1; 7 nucleotides agree with TRBD2. This clonotype originated in a woman of 80 years or more with acute or convalescent COVID-19. The material sequenced was peripheral blood. The CDR3 reads CASSPRVLAKINEQFF. Here the CDR3 DNA reads TGCGCCAGCAGCCCTAGGGTACTAGCGAAGATCAATGAGCAGTTCTTC.